Following are 5 T cell receptor beta chains from one sample sequenced in a study of shared clonotypes between healthy human individuals. The protocol was immunoSEQ multiplex PCR, while the TCRdb copy is restricted to in-frame clones and leaves out a portion. The table has about 2.4 million clones, approximately 94% seen once. Source material: naive CD4+ T cells sorted from blood. This sample's subset: CD45RA+ positively selected. The receptor set was obtained from a man aged 18 to 35 in good health.

The V gene is TRBV6-5, the J gene TRBJ2-2, with a tentative D call TRBD1 (6 bases). The CDR3 runs 13 residues. V gave up 10 bases and J gave up 0 bases, with 9 bases separating them. Germline V gene data show CDR1 as MNHEY and CDR2 as SVGAGI. CDR3 sequence (DNA): TGTGCCACGGGACACACGAACACCGGGGAGCTGTTTTTT. Amino acids: CATGHTNTGELFF.

The chain joins TRBV5-6 to TRBJ2-2; 11 nucleotides align to TRBD1. The V and J ends lost 4 bases and 5 bases, in that order; junction bases with no gene match: 7. The CDR3 is 16 amino acids. From germline, CDR1 is SGHDT and CDR2 YYEEEE. CDR3 sequence: CASSEDRGLGTGELFF. In DNA form, the CDR3 reads TGTGCCAGCAGCGAGGACAGGGGGCTAGGAACCGGGGAGCTGTTTTTT. Together with reference TRBV5-6 and TRBJ2-2, the CDR3 gives the full variable domain: DAGVTQSPTHLIKTRGQQVTLRCSPKSGHDTVSWYQQALGQGPQFIFQYYEEEERQRGNFPDRFSGHQFPNYSSELNVNALLLGDSALYLCASSEDRGLGTGELFFGEGSRLTVL.

The V and J genes are TRBV6-1 and TRBJ1-4; tentative D call: TRBD1 (6 bases). The CDR3 sequence is 12 residues long. Germline V gene data show CDR1 as MNHNS and CDR2 as SASEGT. V lost 8 bases and J lost 8, with 12 bases in between. The CDR3 is CASGGGGEKLFF. The CDR3 nucleotides read TGTGCCAGCGGGGGAGGGGGAGAAAAACTGTTTTTT.

V usage is TRBV11-3 and J usage is TRBJ2-5, with 12 bases aligning to TRBD2. Germline V gives CDR1 SGHNT, CDR2 YENEEA. The CDR3 contains 17 residues. Unmatched junction bases numbered 5, after V lost 1 base and J lost 2 bases. The CDR3 here is CASSLGRTSGAQETQYF. CDR3 DNA sequence: TGTGCCAGCAGCTTAGGAAGGACTAGCGGGGCTCAAGAGACCCAGTACTTC.

This clone appeared once. The chain combines TRBV25-1 with TRBJ2-3; TRBD1 agrees at 7 bases. The CDR3 contains 15 residues. After removal of 3 bases from V and 1 base from J, the junction contained 4 bases not matched to a gene. Germline CDR1 and CDR2: MGHDK and SYGVNS. The CDR3 DNA reads TGTGCCAGCAGTGATATAGGACAGGGCACAGATACGCAGTATTTT. Its translation is CASSDIGQGTDTQYF. The whole variable domain, filled in from reference TRBV25-1 and TRBJ2-3, reads EADIYQTPRYLVIGTGKKITLECSQTMGHDKMYWYQQDPGMELHLIHYSYGVNSTEKGDLSSESTVSRIRTEHFPLTLESARPSHTSQYLCASSDIGQGTDTQYFGPGTRLTVL.